These 12 T cell receptor beta chains were all obtained from the same sample, sequenced in a study of T cell responses to AZD1222 COVID-19 vaccine. The assay was immunoSEQ multiplex PCR, and TCRdb's table has in-frame clones only and misses some. Of 180,000 or so clones in the sample, about 88% were seen once. The sample in question was peripheral blood, obtained 28 days after the second AZD1222 dose. The source is an adult who received the AZD1222 COVID-19 vaccine.

V usage is TRBV7-3 and J usage is TRBJ2-5; TRBD1 matches at 7 bases. The CDR3 has 15 residues. Germline V gene sequence: CDR1 SGHTA, CDR2 FQGTGA. J gave up 2 bases and V 5 bases, and 8 bases lay outside the gene matches. CDR3: CASSKSGTDQETQYF. CDR3 DNA: TGTGCCAGCAGCAAATCCGGGACAGATCAAGAGACCCAGTACTTC. The complete variable domain, with remaining parts taken from reference TRBV7-3 and TRBJ2-5, reads GAGVSQTPSNKVTEKGKYVELRCDPISGHTALYWYRQSLGQGPEFLIYFQGTGAADDSGLPNDRFFAVRPEGSVSTLKIQRTERGDSAVYLCASSKSGTDQETQYFGPGTRLLVL.

The chain employs TRBV7-2 and TRBJ2-5, with 7 positions matching TRBD2. This CDR3 is 17 amino acids long. CDR1 and CDR2 from the germline V gene are SGHTA and FQGNSA. V dropped 5 bases and J dropped 4; count of bases not matched to a gene: 16. The CDR3 coding sequence is TGTGCCAGCAGCCCGTTCGGAGGGGCGGGAGTAGGAGAGACCCAGTACTTC. Translation: CASSPFGGAGVGETQYF. Full variable domain (rest looked up from reference TRBV7-2 and TRBJ2-5): GAGVSQSPSNKVTEKGKDVELRCDPISGHTALYWYRQSLGQGLEFLIYFQGNSAPDKSGLPSDRFSAERTGGSVSTLTIQRTQQEDSAVYLCASSPFGGAGVGETQYFGPGTRLLVL.

The chain carries TRBV7-3 and TRBJ2-3; possibly TRBD1 or TRBD2 for D (6 bases each). The CDR3 is 13 amino acids. Trimming shortened V by 4 bases and J by 4 bases, and 9 bases separated the two germline ends. CDR1 and CDR2 from the germline V gene are SGHTA and FQGTGA. CDR3 sequence (DNA): TGTGCCAGCAGCTGGGGGGCATCAGATACGCAGTATTTT. Translation: CASSWGASDTQYF.

The V call is TRBV19, the J call TRBJ1-6, with TRBD1 identical over 9 bases. Germline lookup yields CDR1 LNHDA and CDR2 SQIVND (reference sequence). The CDR3 consists of 14 residues. V shed 6 bases and J 14 bases; nucleotides not matched to a gene: 11. CDR3 loop: CASSTGGSSLTLHF. The CDR3 nucleotides read TGTGCCAGTAGCACAGGGGGCAGCTCTTTGACCCTCCACTTT.

The sample holds one count of this clone. The chain links TRBV19 to TRBJ2-2, with D perhaps TRBD2 (5 bases). Germline assignment: CDR1 LNHDA and CDR2 SQIVND (reference sequence). The CDR3 has 17 amino acids. Trimming removed 6 bases at V and 1 base at J, with 18 bases between. The CDR3 loop is CASRHPRETVNTGELFF. The DNA of the CDR3 is TGTGCCAGTAGGCATCCGAGGGAAACAGTGAACACCGGGGAGCTGTTTTTT.

The gene calls are TRBV5-4 and TRBJ2-1; D gene ambiguous. V gave up 4 bases and J gave up 6 bases, with 17 bases separating them. The CDR3 spans 15 residues. Germline V gene sequence: CDR1 SGHNT, CDR2 YYREEE (reference sequence). The CDR3 DNA is TGTGCCAGCAGCCACCCGCGCACCTCAGTCAATGAGCAGTTCTTC. This translates into CASSHPRTSVNEQFF.

The chain employs TRBV5-1 and TRBJ2-3, with TRBD1 matching 7 bases. In germline, CDR1 is SGHRS, CDR2 YFSETQ. V was clipped by 3 bases and J by 7 bases; unmatched bases: 8. The CDR3 contains 14 residues. The CDR3 reads CASSWDSSANTQYF. CDR3 in DNA: TGCGCCAGCAGCTGGGACAGTTCTGCTAATACGCAGTATTTT.

In this sample, this clone turned up once. J is TRBJ2-7 and V is TRBV24-1; perhaps TRBD2 as D (6 bases). Germline assignment: CDR1 KGHDR and CDR2 SFDVKD. The germline V and J ends were trimmed by 5 bases and 6 bases, with 31 bases remaining between them. The CDR3 has 19 amino acids. CDR3 nucleotides: TGTGCCACCAGTGTCTCCCGGGGAGGTCGCGGGGAGGCCATTTTCGAGCAGTACTTC. It yields the protein CATSVSRGGRGEAIFEQYF.

This clone was picked up a small number of times. The chain uses TRBV5-5 and TRBJ1-6; perhaps TRBD1 as D (5 bases). Trimming stripped 1 base from V and 9 bases from J, with 8 bases between. Germline assignment: CDR1 SGHKS and CDR2 YYEKEE (reference sequence). The CDR3 spans 13 residues. In DNA, the CDR3 is TGTGCCAGCAGCTTGCTAACAGGTTCACCCCTCCACTTT. Protein product: CASSLLTGSPLHF.

The chain uses TRBV6-1 and TRBJ1-3, with D unclear. Trimming pared 2 bases from V and 4 bases from J, leaving 3 bases between. The CDR3 runs to 12 residues. Germline V gives CDR1 MNHNS, CDR2 SASEGT. The CDR3 is CASSETGNTIYF. In DNA form, the CDR3 reads TGTGCCAGCAGTGAAACAGGAAACACCATATATTTT.

The chain recombines TRBV28 with TRBJ2-3, with 12 bases lining up with TRBD2. CDR1 is MDHEN, CDR2 SYDVKM, per germline. CDR3 size: 16 residues. V shed 8 bases, J shed 6 bases, and the junction held 12 bases outside the gene matches. CDR3 amino acids: CASQGLAGTLRDTQYF. The CDR3, as DNA: TGTGCCAGCCAAGGACTAGCGGGAACTCTGAGGGATACGCAGTATTTT.

The chain uses TRBV7-8 and TRBJ1-4; 8 bases match TRBD1. CDR1 is SGHVS and CDR2 is FQNEAQ in the germline V gene. J was trimmed by 0 bases and V by 5 bases; bases with no gene match: 2. This CDR3 is built from 15 residues. Here the CDR3 DNA reads TGTGCCAGCAGCGGACAGGGACCAACTAATGAAAAACTGTTTTTT. Its protein product is CASSGQGPTNEKLFF.